The clone carrying this T cell receptor (beta chain) was found many times. Time point reported: longitudinal time-point 2. Over 170 million TCR-beta sequences from 15-18 subjects came out of each sequencing run. TCRdb re-analysed the 5' RACE reads in MiXCR, keeping a single row per CDR3 protein. The sample yields some 80,000 distinct CDR3 sequences, 4.5% to 7.5% seen once. CDR3 size: 14 residues. V was shortened by 4 bases and J by 5 bases, with 14 bases between the two germline ends. The germline V gene encodes CDR1 SNHLY and CDR2 FYNNEI. The record originates from a study of neurological immune-mediated disorders.

V and J are TRBV2 and TRBJ2-5; no clear D. The clonotype originates from a woman in her fifties or sixties with multiple sclerosis. The sample comprised PBMCs. CDR3 DNA: TGTGCCAGCAGTGTCGGTGGGTCCGAGGAGACCCAGTACTTC. This translates into CASSVGGSEETQYF.